Listed here are 19 T cell receptor beta chains from one sample, sequenced in a study of shared clonotypes between healthy human individuals. TCRdb keeps only in-frame clones here, not all; method: immunoSEQ multiplex PCR. The repertoire includes some 470,000 clones, approximately 80% of them detected once, and 10% to 15% sits in the top ten. The sample consisted of PBMCs. The receptors originated from a middle-aged woman in good health. Some clones in this sample may be carry-over from other donors' samples.

The V gene is TRBV2, the J gene TRBJ2-7; tentatively, D is TRBD1 (5 bases). Germline V gene lookup returns CDR1 SNHLY and CDR2 FYNNEI. The CDR3 contains 13 residues. V dropped 4 bases and J dropped 6 bases, with 13 bases sitting between them. CDR3 in amino acids: CASSGDRVGEQYF. Written as DNA, the CDR3 is TGTGCCAGCAGTGGAGACAGAGTGGGCGAGCAGTACTTC.

Concerning this clone itself: Germline and junction disagree at one end, which may indicate a read error. The rearrangement joins TRBV7-3 to TRBJ2-2; weak D call: TRBD2 (6 bases). Per germline, CDR1 SGHTA and CDR2 FQGTGA. The CDR3 has 15 residues. Written as DNA, the CDR3 is TGTGCCAGCAGCTTAAGGACTACGAACATCGGGGAGCTGTTTTTT. This encodes CASSLRTTNIGELFF.

In its sample, this clone was seen a few times. V usage is TRBV6-4 and J usage is TRBJ2-3, with D possibly called TRBD1 or TRBD2 (6 bases each). There are 15 residues in the CDR3. Trimming shortened V by 0 bases and J by 5 bases, and 12 bases separated the two germline ends. Germline V gene sequence: CDR1 MRHNA, CDR2 SNTAGT. The CDR3 here is CASSDSAEGGDTQYF. CDR3 nucleotides: TGTGCCAGCAGTGACTCAGCGGAGGGGGGAGATACGCAGTATTTT.

The J gene is TRBJ2-5, the V gene TRBV19; no firm D call. Near its end, the DNA agrees better with TRBJ2-7, so the J call may be wrong. Germline CDR1 is LNHDA and CDR2 is SQIVND (reference sequence). The CDR3 totals 13 residues. CDR3 nucleotide sequence: TGTGCCAGTAGTATGTGGAGAACCTACGAGCAGTACTTC. Translated: CASSMWRTYEQYF.

The chain carries TRBV7-3 and TRBJ2-1; 9 positions match TRBD2. This CDR3 comprises 15 residues. CDR1 SGHTA and CDR2 FQGTGA come from the germline V gene. V gave up 5 bases and J gave up 5 bases; unmatched junction bases: 7. The CDR3 sequence is CASSVTSGRHNEQFF. CDR3 in DNA: TGTGCCAGCAGCGTTACTAGCGGGCGGCACAATGAGCAGTTCTTC.

The chain has TRBV28 and TRBJ1-5; D is undetermined. Germline CDR1 reads MDHEN; CDR2 reads SYDVKM. V shed 5 bases and J shed 2 bases, with 4 bases lying between them. CDR3 length: 12 amino acids. The CDR3 sequence: CASSVGNQPQHF. The CDR3 bases are TGTGCCAGCAGTGTAGGCAATCAGCCCCAGCATTTT. Together with reference TRBV28 and TRBJ1-5, the CDR3 gives the full variable domain: DVKVTQSSRYLVKRTGEKVFLECVQDMDHENMFWYRQDPGLGLRLIYFSYDVKMKEKGDIPEGYSVSREKKERFSLILESASTNQTSMYLCASSVGNQPQHFGDGTRLSIL.

The chain combines TRBV28 with TRBJ2-7, with TRBD2 identical over 9 bases. The V and J ends lost 3 bases and 3 bases, in that order; junction bases with no gene match: 3. Germline V gene sequence: CDR1 MDHEN, CDR2 SYDVKM. CDR3 size: 14 residues. The CDR3 DNA follows: TGTGCCAGCAGTTTTAGCGGGGGTGACTACGAGCAGTACTTC. This encodes CASSFSGGDYEQYF.

The table lists this clone with a few counts. A far larger clone differs by one base, so this is likely a read error. The rearrangement links TRBV29-1 to TRBJ1-1; no definite D call. This CDR3 contains 14 residues. V lost 8 bases to trimming and J lost 7 bases, with 23 bases between them. Germline values: CDR1 SQVTM, CDR2 ANQGSEA. The CDR3 region has the DNA TGCAGCATTGTCCTAACCCGGGGTGGGATTGAAGCTTTCTTT. The encoded protein is CSIVLTRGGIEAFF.

V usage is TRBV30 and J usage is TRBJ1-2, with D possibly TRBD1 on 5 matching bases. V lost 3 bases and J 7 bases, leaving 15 bases between the germline ends. From germline, CDR1 is GTSNPN and CDR2 SVGIG (reference sequence). The CDR3 spans 13 residues. The CDR3 loop reads CAWSPAHGGGYTF. The DNA of the CDR3 is TGTGCCTGGAGCCCCGCCCATGGGGGTGGCTACACCTTC.

This rearrangement joins TRBV19 to TRBJ2-3, with D perhaps TRBD2 (5 bases). Trimming cost V 3 bases and J 7 bases, with 14 bases left between them. The V gene's germline CDR1 is LNHDA and CDR2 SQIVND (reference sequence). CDR3 length: 14 amino acids. The CDR3 here is CASSIPAATYTQYF. CDR3 nucleotides: TGTGCCAGTAGTATTCCAGCGGCCACCTATACGCAGTATTTT.

The gene calls are TRBV13 and TRBJ2-7; D is possibly TRBD2 (5 bases). This CDR3 has 15 amino acids. Trimming left V 2 bases short and J 3 bases short, with 14 bases between. From germline, CDR1 is PRHDT and CDR2 FYEKMQ (reference sequence). CDR3 residues: CASSLRTLSGYEQYF. CDR3 nucleotides: TGTGCCAGCAGCTTACGGACCCTGAGCGGCTACGAGCAGTACTTC.

The CDR3 reads CASSRRGNRDSGELFF. CDR3 sequence (DNA): TGTGCCAGCAGCCGGCGTGGTAACAGGGATTCCGGGGAGCTGTTTTTT. V gene TRBV28 combines with J gene TRBJ2-2; maybe TRBD1 (6 bases). Per the germline V gene, CDR1 is MDHEN and CDR2 is SYDVKM. V gave up 6 bases and J gave up 6 bases, with 20 bases separating them. This CDR3 region has 16 residues.

The CDR3 DNA reads as TGTGCCAGCAGTTTAGGGGGCAGAATATCCTACAATGAGCAGTTCTTC. This sequence encodes CASSLGGRISYNEQFF. V usage is TRBV28 and J usage is TRBJ2-1; D might be TRBD1 (6 bases). Germline loops: CDR1 MDHEN, CDR2 SYDVKM. V was shortened by 2 bases and J by 1 base, with 12 bases between the two germline ends. The CDR3 sequence is 16 residues long.

The rearrangement uses TRBV7-7 and TRBJ2-1; weak D call: TRBD1 (5 bases). The CDR3 extends over 13 amino acids. Per the germline V gene, CDR1 is SSHAT and CDR2 is FNYEAQ (reference sequence). V lost 5 bases to trimming and J lost 6 bases, with 11 bases between them. The CDR3 region is CASSSDRLNEQFF. The DNA for the CDR3 is TGTGCCAGCAGCAGTGACAGACTCAATGAGCAGTTCTTC.

The chain links TRBV5-4 to TRBJ2-3; 9 bases line up with TRBD2. CDR3 length: 15 amino acids. Trimming took 4 bases from V and 8 from J; bases not matched to a gene: 11. Germline assignment: CDR1 SGHNT and CDR2 YYREEE (reference sequence). The CDR3 region has the DNA TGTGCCAGCAGCCGCAGGGAGCGGGAGGTTGGTACGCAGTATTTT. Translated, it gives CASSRREREVGTQYF.

As to this clone: A read error is possible here, since a much larger clone lies one base away. This rearrangement joins TRBV6-6 to TRBJ2-3, with a possible D match to TRBD1 (5 bases). CDR1 is MNHNY, CDR2 SVGAGI, per germline (reference sequence). This CDR3 comprises 15 residues. Trimming took off 6 bases at V and 0 bases at J, with 13 bases between the two ends. The CDR3 DNA sequence: TGTGCCAGCAGCCCAGGGTCGGGTAGCACAGATACGCAGTATTTT. Its translation is CASSPGSGSTDTQYF.

The gene calls are TRBV14 and TRBJ2-2, with D maybe TRBD1 (5 bases). Germline V gene sequence: CDR1 SGHDN, CDR2 FVKESK. The V end lost 2 bases, the J end lost 1 base, and 8 bases lay between the germline ends. This CDR3 contains 15 residues. CDR3 nucleotides: TGTGCCAGCAGCCAACTTAGGGGGAACACCGGGGAGCTGTTTTTT. Its protein product is CASSQLRGNTGELFF. Full variable domain (missing parts from reference TRBV14 and TRBJ2-2): EAGVTQFPSHSVIEKGQTVTLRCDPISGHDNLYWYRRVMGKEIKFLLHFVKESKQDESGMPNNRFLAERTGGTYSTLKVQPAELEDSGVYFCASSQLRGNTGELFFGEGSRLTVL.

The rearrangement links TRBV27 to TRBJ1-2, with 8 nucleotides matching TRBD1. Germline V gene data show CDR1 as MNHEY and CDR2 as SMNVEV (reference sequence). V lost 5 bases and J lost 7; bases outside the gene matches: 6. CDR3 size: 13 residues. The CDR3 DNA reads TGTGCCAGCAGTCCGGACAGGGAGGTTGGCTACACCTTC. This codes for CASSPDREVGYTF.

Details on this clone: A much larger clone sits a single nucleotide away, making a read error possible. The J gene is TRBJ2-5, the V gene TRBV7-9; 7 bases are a match to TRBD1. V shed 4 bases and J 1 base; nucleotides not matched to a gene: 0. The length of the CDR3 is 13 residues. Germline V gene sequence: CDR1 SEHNR, CDR2 FQNEAQ (reference sequence). CDR3 protein: CASSWDSQETQYF. For the CDR3, the DNA is TGTGCCAGCAGCTGGGACAGCCAAGAGACCCAGTACTTC.